Below are 5 T cell receptor beta chains sequenced from a single sample in a study of T cell changes during pregnancy in multiple sclerosis. The repertoire was sequenced with immunoSEQ multiplex PCR; TCRdb's copy has only in-frame clones and lacks some. Of about 77,000 clones listed, 85% to 95% were seen once; the top ten hold roughly 2.6%. The material sequenced was peripheral blood, taken after pregnancy. The receptors stem from a female donor in good health, enrolled as a control in a pregnancy study.

The J gene is TRBJ2-6, the V gene TRBV5-4; TRBD1 aligns across 10 bases. Germline CDR1 SGHNT, CDR2 YYREEE (reference sequence). The CDR3 covers 18 residues. J was trimmed by 0 bases and V by 3 bases; bases with no gene match: 6. As DNA, the CDR3 is TGTGCCAGCAGCTCCCCTCGACAGGGGGCCTCTGGGGCCAACGTCCTGACTTTC. It translates to CASSSPRQGASGANVLTF.

This clone was detected once. The chain carries TRBV21-1 and TRBJ2-5; the table's D call, TRBD2, has no DNA check behind it. TRBV21-1 is shown as a pseudogene. The CDR3 sequence is 15 residues long. For the CDR3, the DNA is TGTGCCAGCAGCAAAGCGCTCACTTACCAAGAGACCCAGTACTTC. It translates to CASSKALTYQETQYF.

V usage is TRBV4-1 and J usage is TRBJ1-6, with D unresolved. Trimming removed 4 bases at V and 4 bases at J, with 11 bases between. Germline V gene data show CDR1 as MGHRA and CDR2 as YSYEKL. CDR3 length: 15 amino acids. This CDR3 reads CASSRTDGYNSPLHF. The CDR3 DNA reads TGCGCCAGCAGCCGAACCGACGGGTATAATTCACCCCTCCACTTT.

Comments on this clone: An end of the junction does not agree with germline; a read error may underlie this. This rearrangement joins TRBV7-7 to TRBJ2-2; TRBD2 matches 10 bases. CDR1 is SSHAT and CDR2 is FNYEAQ in the germline V gene (reference sequence). This CDR3 is built from 17 residues. CDR3 loop: CASSPHTSGANTGELFF. DNA for the CDR3: TGTGCTAGCAGCCCACATACTAGCGGGGCGAACACCGGGGAGCTGTTTTTT.

This chain joins TRBV5-4 and TRBJ2-3, with TRBD1 identical over 7 bases. Trimming took 4 bases from V and 2 from J; bases not matched to a gene: 4. The V gene's germline CDR1 is SGHNT and CDR2 YYREEE (reference sequence). The CDR3 runs 14 residues. The DNA for the CDR3 is TGTGCCAGCAGCCTCGACAGGGCCACAGATACGCAGTATTTT. Its translation: CASSLDRATDTQYF.